A single sample gave rise to the 27 T cell receptor beta chains below, sequenced in a study of cytomegalovirus exposure and HLA in healthy donors. Vbeta (60) and Jbeta (13) primers were used in the PCR. Sequenced by immunoSEQ multiplex PCR; TCRdb stores in-frame clones only, minus some. The sample consists of over 40,000 clones, around 90% of them appearing once. Sequenced sample: PBMCs. All receptors come from a woman aged 40 to 50 in good health and CMV-seropositive.

The chain employs TRBV6-6 and TRBJ2-5; the match to TRBD2 covers 8 bases. From germline, CDR1 is MNHNY and CDR2 SVGAGI (reference sequence). The CDR3 contains 12 residues. V shed 9 bases, J shed 4 bases, and the junction held 4 bases outside the gene matches. Written as DNA, the CDR3 is TGTGCCAGTACTAGCGGTCTAGAGACCCAGTACTTC. Its protein product is CASTSGLETQYF.

The rearrangement uses TRBV18 and TRBJ1-4; 7 bases map to TRBD1. V trimming: 3 bases; J trimming: 0 bases; junction bases outside the gene matches: 4. The CDR3 runs to 16 residues. Germline loops: CDR1 KGHSH, CDR2 LQKENI. The CDR3 spells CASSPRQGSTNEKLFF. The DNA of the CDR3 is TGTGCCAGCTCACCGAGACAGGGTTCAACTAATGAAAAACTGTTTTTT.

V usage is TRBV7-9 and J usage is TRBJ1-5; possibly TRBD1 for D (5 bases). Germline assignment: CDR1 SEHNR and CDR2 FQNEAQ (reference sequence). This CDR3 region has 13 residues. V lost 7 bases to trimming and J lost 8 bases, with 15 bases between them. The CDR3 sequence: CASTSGGGKPQHF. CDR3 nucleotide sequence: TGTGCCAGCACCTCTGGCGGGGGAAAGCCCCAGCATTTT.

J is TRBJ1-6 and V is TRBV7-2, with D perhaps TRBD1 (5 bases). Germline values: CDR1 SGHTA, CDR2 FQGNSA. The CDR3 has 18 amino acids. Trimming stripped 4 bases from V and 0 bases from J, with 16 bases between. CDR3 sequence reads: CASSSGHAKSSYNSPLHF. CDR3 sequence (DNA): TGTGCCAGCAGCTCCGGACACGCGAAGAGCTCCTATAATTCACCCCTCCACTTT.

The V and J genes are TRBV6-6 and TRBJ2-2; 7 nucleotides align to TRBD2. This CDR3 spans 14 amino acids. Trimming removed 2 bases from V and 5 bases from J; junction bases left unmatched: 2. Germline V gene data show CDR1 as MNHNY and CDR2 as SVGAGI (reference sequence). The CDR3 is CASSYGLGTGELFF. In nucleotides, the CDR3 is TGTGCCAGCAGTTACGGACTAGGGACCGGGGAGCTGTTTTTT.

This sequence joins TRBV5-1 and TRBJ2-5; 14 nucleotides align to TRBD2. CDR3 size: 17 residues. The junction had 9 bases not matched to a gene; V was cut back by 4 bases and J by 4 bases. CDR1 is SGHRS and CDR2 is YFSETQ in the germline V gene. The DNA for the CDR3 is TGCGCCAGCAGCGAAGGGACTAGCGGGAGTTCGGGAGAGACCCAGTACTTC. Its translation is CASSEGTSGSSGETQYF.

The V gene is TRBV6-5, the J gene TRBJ2-7, with a possible D match to TRBD2 (6 bases). Trimming left V 6 bases short and J 6 bases short, with 21 bases between. Per germline, CDR1 MNHEY and CDR2 SVGAGI. CDR3 length: 15 residues. CDR3 sequence: CASSLGDFAESEQYF. The CDR3 DNA reads as TGTGCCAGCAGCCTCGGGGACTTCGCGGAGTCCGAGCAGTACTTC.

This clone was recorded only once. CDR3 DNA sequence: TGTGCCAGCAGTTACGGGGCCTGGTCCTACGAGCAGTACTTC. The encoded protein is CASSYGAWSYEQYF. The J gene is TRBJ2-7, the V gene TRBV6-5, with a possible D match to TRBD1 (5 bases). V lost 2 bases to trimming and J lost 1 base, with 9 bases between them. Germline CDR1 is MNHEY and CDR2 is SVGAGI. This CDR3 has 14 residues.

The V call is TRBV7-3, the J call TRBJ1-2; D is unresolved. Germline V gene data show CDR1 as SGHTA and CDR2 as FQGTGA. V was clipped by 5 bases and J by 8 bases, with 18 bases between them. The CDR3 totals 14 residues. CDR3 sequence reads: CASSPSGSSQGYTF. DNA for the CDR3: TGTGCCAGCAGCCCTTCAGGTTCCAGCCAGGGCTACACCTTC.

The gene calls are TRBV29-1 and TRBJ2-3, with D perhaps matching TRBD1 (6 bases). V lost 6 bases and J lost 3, with 22 bases in between. This CDR3 comprises 16 residues. CDR1 and CDR2 (germline): SQVTM, ANQGSEA. The CDR3, as DNA: TGCAGCGTCACTTCCATGGGGGCCCGTCTAACAGATACGCAGTATTTT. Translated: CSVTSMGARLTDTQYF.

This chain joins TRBV11-1 and TRBJ2-6, with a weak D call TRBD1 (6 bases). The CDR3 spans 16 residues. V was pared by 6 bases and J by 0 bases, with 12 bases between. CDR1 SGHAT and CDR2 FQDESV come from the germline V gene (reference sequence). CDR3 bases: TGTGCCAGCAGAGAGGGACATACCTCTGGGGCCAACGTCCTGACTTTC. Residues: CASREGHTSGANVLTF.

The chain combines TRBV27 with TRBJ2-5, with D possibly TRBD2 on 6 matching bases. The CDR3 extends over 13 amino acids. CDR1 and CDR2 (germline): MNHEY, SMNVEV (reference sequence). The germline V and J ends were trimmed by 9 bases and 0 bases, with 11 bases remaining between them. Here the CDR3 reads CASKRGNQETQYF. The CDR3 coding sequence is TGTGCCAGTAAACGGGGGAACCAAGAGACCCAGTACTTC.

This clone was picked up a small number of times. This chain links TRBV2 with TRBJ1-4; 9 positions match TRBD1. The CDR3 totals 15 residues. The V gene's germline CDR1 is SNHLY and CDR2 FYNNEI. V dropped 5 bases and J dropped 5; count of bases not matched to a gene: 6. The CDR3 bases are TGTGCCAGCAGTATACCGGGACAGGGAAATGAAAAACTGTTTTTT. Translation: CASSIPGQGNEKLFF.

J is TRBJ2-1 and V is TRBV18, with a possible D match to TRBD2 (6 bases). This CDR3 is 19 amino acids long. V was cut by 2 bases and J by 7 bases, with 27 bases left in between. Looked up from germline, CDR1 is KGHSH and CDR2 is LQKENI. The chain's CDR3 is CASSPSTSEEGALFNEQFF. In DNA form, the CDR3 reads TGTGCCAGCTCACCATCTACAAGCGAGGAGGGAGCCCTGTTTAATGAGCAGTTCTTC. The variable domain in full, completed from reference TRBV18 and TRBJ2-1, reads NAGVMQNPRHLVRRRGQEARLRCSPMKGHSHVYWYRQLPEEGLKFMVYLQKENIIDESGMPKERFSAEFPKEGPSILRIQQVVRGDSAAYFCASSPSTSEEGALFNEQFFGPGTRLTVL.

A remark on this clone: The final CDR3 position lacks the conserved phenylalanine or tryptophan, pointing to a likely read error. This chain uses TRBV11-2 with TRBJ2-7, with a weak D call TRBD1 (8 bases). The CDR3 totals 15 residues. V was cut by 6 bases and J by 0 bases, with 15 bases left in between. The V gene's germline CDR1 is SGHAT and CDR2 FQNNGV. CDR3 amino acids: CASRAQGGSSYEQYS. The DNA for the CDR3 is TGTGCCAGCAGAGCACAGGGGGGGAGCTCCTACGAGCAGTACTCC.

This clone showed up just once. The chain uses TRBV25-1 and TRBJ2-2, with 10 bases fitting TRBD1. The trim removed 1 base at V and 4 bases at J, leaving 9 bases unmatched. Germline V CDR1 and CDR2: MGHDK, SYGVNS. The CDR3 sequence is 18 residues long. In nucleotides, the CDR3 is TGTGCCAGCAGTGAATCCCCGGGACAGGGGTGGGTCACCGGGGAGCTGTTTTTT. Its translation is CASSESPGQGWVTGELFF.

The sample holds one count of this clone. The CDR3, as DNA: TGTGCCAGCAGATACAGGGGCCCTTTCGTTTTTAATGAGCAGTTCTTC. Its protein is CASRYRGPFVFNEQFF. The V gene is TRBV27, the J gene TRBJ2-1; 7 bases are a match to TRBD1. This CDR3 comprises 16 residues. The trim removed 6 bases at V and 7 bases at J, leaving 15 bases unmatched. The germline CDR1 and CDR2 sequences are MNHEY and SMNVEV (reference sequence).

The chain couples TRBV9 to TRBJ2-5; TRBD2 matches 8 bases. Judging by the DNA end, TRBJ2-7 fits better; the J call may be wrong. The germline V gene encodes CDR1 SGDLS and CDR2 YYNGEE. The CDR3 is 15 residues long. The CDR3 loop is CASSLRGGQNYEQYF. Here the CDR3 DNA reads TGTGCCAGCAGCCTCCGGGGGGGGCAGAACTACGAGCAGTACTTC.

The chain carries TRBV7-6 and TRBJ2-3; 8 positions agree with TRBD2. Germline values: CDR1 SGHVS, CDR2 FNYEAQ. V shed 1 base, J shed 1 base, and the junction held 1 base outside the gene matches. The CDR3 is made up of 15 amino acids. The CDR3 bases are TGTGCCAGCAGCTTAGTACTAGCGGGCACAGATACGCAGTATTTT. Translation gives CASSLVLAGTDTQYF.

The chain links TRBV2 to TRBJ2-3, with TRBD1 matching over 7 bases. Per germline, CDR1 SNHLY and CDR2 FYNNEI. CDR3 length: 16 amino acids. V dropped 10 bases and J dropped 4; count of bases not matched to a gene: 17. The CDR3 loop is CATGDRRTGGPDTQYF. CDR3 DNA sequence: TGTGCCACTGGGGACCGTCGGACAGGAGGCCCAGATACGCAGTATTTT.

V gene TRBV7-9 combines with J gene TRBJ2-6; D not certain. This CDR3 contains 14 residues. Germline V gene lookup returns CDR1 SEHNR and CDR2 FQNEAQ (reference sequence). The V gene lost 2 bases and the J gene lost 3 bases, with 5 bases spanning the gap. The CDR3 DNA follows: TGTGCCAGCAGCTTATCCAGTGGGGCCAACGTCCTGACTTTC. Translated: CASSLSSGANVLTF.

The chain is built from TRBV28 and TRBJ2-7; 9 bases agree with TRBD1. Trimming took 6 bases from V and 0 from J; bases not matched to a gene: 3. The CDR3 consists of 14 residues. Germline CDR1 and CDR2: MDHEN and SYDVKM. The CDR3 region has the DNA TGTGCCAGCAGGGGACAGGGCATCTCCTACGAGCAGTACTTC. Translating gives CASRGQGISYEQYF.

J is TRBJ2-1 and V is TRBV28; TRBD2 agrees at 11 bases. Germline V CDR1 and CDR2: MDHEN, SYDVKM. V was clipped by 5 bases and J by 4 bases; unmatched bases: 10. This CDR3 has 17 amino acids. The CDR3 loop reads CASSPRRLAGTYNEQFF. CDR3 DNA: TGTGCCAGCAGTCCTCGCCGACTAGCGGGAACTTACAATGAGCAGTTCTTC.

The chain joins TRBV7-2 to TRBJ1-1; TRBD1 aligns across 7 bases. Germline V CDR1 and CDR2: SGHTA, FQGNSA. The CDR3 runs 15 residues. Trimming at V came to 4 bases and at J to 3 bases, leaving 8 bases not matched to a gene. CDR3 DNA sequence: TGTGCCAGCAGCTCAACAAGTACAGGGGACACTGAAGCTTTCTTT. Residues: CASSSTSTGDTEAFF.

The chain uses TRBV27 and TRBJ1-1; a possible D gene is TRBD1 (5 bases). Germline CDR1 reads MNHEY; CDR2 reads SMNVEV (reference sequence). The V gene lost 3 bases and the J gene lost 2 bases, with 13 bases spanning the gap. This CDR3 is 15 amino acids long. For the CDR3, the DNA is TGTGCCAGCAGTTTGTCAGGGTGGGGTAACACTGAAGCTTTCTTT. Its protein is CASSLSGWGNTEAFF.

The V gene is TRBV19, the J gene TRBJ1-1; the match to TRBD1 covers 7 bases. V shed 4 bases and J 1 base; nucleotides not matched to a gene: 3. CDR1 and CDR2 from the germline V gene are LNHDA and SQIVND (reference sequence). CDR3 length: 14 residues. The chain's CDR3 is CASSKGQQNTEAFF. The CDR3 DNA reads as TGTGCCAGTAGTAAGGGACAGCAGAACACTGAAGCTTTCTTT.

The chain links TRBV28 to TRBJ1-4; 7 nucleotides agree with TRBD1. CDR3 length: 14 amino acids. The J segment lost 3 bases and the V segment lost 8 bases, leaving 6 bases of the junction unmatched. CDR1 is MDHEN, CDR2 SYDVKM, per germline. The CDR3 is CASGTTGPNEKLFF. CDR3 coding DNA: TGTGCCAGCGGAACGACAGGGCCTAATGAAAAACTGTTTTTT.